Each of the 31 T cell receptor beta chains below was sequenced from the same sample in a study of T cell changes during pregnancy in multiple sclerosis. Only in-frame clones appear in the TCRdb table, and some are missing; sequencing was by immunoSEQ multiplex PCR. The table lists about 44,000 clones, 80% to 90% of them singletons. This specimen consisted of CD4+ T cells from peripheral blood mononuclear cells, obtained after pregnancy. These receptors originate from a female donor with multiple sclerosis, enrolled in a pregnancy study.

The chain links TRBV4-2 to TRBJ1-4; possibly TRBD1 for D (5 bases). This CDR3 comprises 16 residues. CDR1 is LGHNA, CDR2 YNFKEQ, per germline. V was trimmed by 2 bases and J by 3 bases, leaving 13 bases between them. The CDR3 reads CASSQQGRIANEKLFF. The CDR3 region has the DNA TGTGCCAGCAGCCAACAGGGAAGGATCGCTAATGAAAAACTGTTTTTT.

The chain couples TRBV29-1 to TRBJ1-1; the D gene is possibly TRBD1 (5 bases). The CDR3 extends over 14 amino acids. V lost 7 bases and J 0 bases, leaving 15 bases between the germline ends. Germline V CDR1 and CDR2: SQVTM, ANQGSEA. Here the CDR3 reads CSGKGIPLNTEAFF. For the CDR3, the DNA is TGCAGCGGGAAGGGGATACCGCTGAACACTGAAGCTTTCTTT.

This clone occurred once. The rearrangement joins TRBV5-1 to TRBJ2-3; TRBD1 might be the D (5 bases). The CDR3 is made up of 15 amino acids. The germline V and J ends were trimmed by 7 bases and 1 base, with 16 bases remaining between them. CDR1 and CDR2 from the germline V gene are SGHRS and YFSETQ. CDR3 in amino acids: CASQSQGTRTDTQYF. CDR3 DNA: TGCGCCAGCCAGTCTCAGGGAACCCGCACAGATACGCAGTATTTT.

In this sample, this clone turned up once. This rearrangement joins TRBV25-1 to TRBJ2-5, with D perhaps matching TRBD1 (5 bases). V was cut by 2 bases and J by 5 bases, with 15 bases left in between. In germline, CDR1 is MGHDK, CDR2 SYGVNS. The CDR3 loop spans 15 amino acids. The CDR3 loop reads CASSEQKGYWETQYF. CDR3 nucleotides: TGTGCCAGCAGTGAACAAAAGGGGTACTGGGAGACCCAGTACTTC.

The V call is TRBV7-2, the J call TRBJ2-3; D is uncertain. The CDR3 length is 14 residues. Germline V gene lookup returns CDR1 SGHTA and CDR2 FQGNSA. V lost 2 bases, J lost 0 bases, and 6 bases lay in between. The CDR3 region is CASSLFPSTDTQYF. The CDR3 DNA follows: TGTGCCAGCAGCTTATTCCCTAGCACAGATACGCAGTATTTT.

The V gene is TRBV11-2, the J gene TRBJ2-1, with 7 nucleotides matching TRBD2. The germline V gene has CDR1 SGHAT and CDR2 FQNNGV. The CDR3 has 13 residues. V trimming: 1 base; J trimming: 6 bases; junction bases outside the gene matches: 0. The CDR3 is CASSLGTSNEQFF. The CDR3 DNA sequence: TGTGCCAGCAGCTTAGGGACTAGCAATGAGCAGTTCTTC.

This chain connects TRBV4-1 to TRBJ1-4, with D perhaps TRBD1 (6 bases). The CDR3 loop spans 15 amino acids. Looked up from germline, CDR1 is MGHRA and CDR2 is YSYEKL. Trimming shortened V by 1 base and J by 6 bases, and 12 bases separated the two germline ends. The CDR3 sequence is CASSQGRAGDEKLFF. The CDR3 coding sequence is TGCGCCAGCAGCCAAGGTAGAGCAGGGGATGAAAAACTGTTTTTT.

Only one count was recorded for this clone. The genes are TRBV18 and TRBJ1-2, with 10 bases lining up with TRBD1. CDR3 length: 18 amino acids. The germline CDR1 and CDR2 sequences are KGHSH and LQKENI. Trimming took 0 bases from V and 7 from J; bases not matched to a gene: 14. This CDR3 reads CASSPPSLTGTGASGYTF. CDR3 DNA sequence: TGTGCCAGCTCACCACCCTCCCTTACCGGGACAGGGGCATCTGGCTACACCTTC. The complete variable domain, with remaining parts taken from reference TRBV18 and TRBJ1-2, reads NAGVMQNPRHLVRRRGQEARLRCSPMKGHSHVYWYRQLPEEGLKFMVYLQKENIIDESGMPKERFSAEFPKEGPSILRIQQVVRGDSAAYFCASSPPSLTGTGASGYTFGSGTRLTVV.

The sample holds a few counts of this clone. V usage is TRBV7-9 and J usage is TRBJ1-1; D ambiguous. The CDR3 runs to 12 residues. The V gene lost 3 bases and the J gene lost 6 bases, with 8 bases spanning the gap. Germline CDR1 is SEHNR and CDR2 is FQNEAQ (reference sequence). The CDR3 DNA follows: TGTGCCAGCAGCTTGGCTGTGGCTGAAGCTTTCTTT. Protein: CASSLAVAEAFF.

The chain carries TRBV5-6 and TRBJ2-1; the D is unclear. Germline values: CDR1 SGHDT, CDR2 YYEEEE. This CDR3 has 17 residues. With 0 bases removed from V and 4 bases from J, the gap between germline ends came to 17 bases. The CDR3 DNA reads as TGTGCCAGCAGCTTGGGTCTCGCTGGCAACAGATACAATGAGCAGTTCTTC. It encodes CASSLGLAGNRYNEQFF. The variable domain in full, completed from reference TRBV5-6 and TRBJ2-1, reads DAGVTQSPTHLIKTRGQQVTLRCSPKSGHDTVSWYQQALGQGPQFIFQYYEEEERQRGNFPDRFSGHQFPNYSSELNVNALLLGDSALYLCASSLGLAGNRYNEQFFGPGTRLTVL.

This clone was seen a single time. V is TRBV15 and J is TRBJ2-5; D is possibly TRBD1 (5 bases). This CDR3 spans 14 amino acids. V was trimmed by 0 bases and J by 1 base, leaving 6 bases between them. Germline CDR1 LNHNV, CDR2 YYDKDF (reference sequence). CDR3 nucleotides: TGTGCCACCAGCAGAGATACAGGCCAAGAGACCCAGTACTTC. Translating it yields CATSRDTGQETQYF.

The chain joins TRBV18 to TRBJ2-7, with D perhaps TRBD2 (5 bases). Per the germline V gene, CDR1 is KGHSH and CDR2 is LQKENI. V lost 2 bases and J 1 base, leaving 15 bases between the germline ends. The CDR3 extends over 16 amino acids. The CDR3 bases are TGTGCCAGCTCACCAGTTCGGGGAACCCTTTCCTACGAGCAGTACTTC. Translating it yields CASSPVRGTLSYEQYF.

The chain is built from TRBV4-1 and TRBJ1-1; D unresolved. V lost 5 bases and J 3 bases, leaving 19 bases between the germline ends. CDR3 length: 16 amino acids. Germline CDR1 and CDR2: MGHRA and YSYEKL. The chain's CDR3 is CASSARPARRDTEAFF. CDR3 nucleotide sequence: TGCGCCAGCAGCGCCCGACCAGCAAGGAGGGACACTGAAGCTTTCTTT.

A remark on this clone: This sample also contains other DNA sequences that code for the same CDR3. The chain uses TRBV29-1 and TRBJ2-3, with 8 bases matching TRBD2. V lost 3 bases to trimming and J lost 3 bases; unmatched junction nucleotides: 11. The CDR3 has 16 amino acids. CDR1 and CDR2 (germline): SQVTM, ANQGSEA. CDR3 residues: CSVEKGSGSVTDTQYF. In DNA, the CDR3 is TGCAGCGTTGAGAAGGGCAGCGGGAGTGTGACAGATACGCAGTATTTT.

The chain uses TRBV11-2 and TRBJ2-2; D remains ambiguous. CDR1 is SGHAT and CDR2 is FQNNGV in the germline V gene. The CDR3 contains 13 residues. V gave up 3 bases and J gave up 5 bases, with 7 bases separating them. The CDR3 region has the DNA TGTGCCAGCAGCTTCTCTATGACCGGGGAGCTGTTTTTT. This translates into CASSFSMTGELFF.

The chain recombines TRBV29-1 with TRBJ1-2; the match to TRBD1 covers 8 bases. V gave up 7 bases and J gave up 3 bases; unmatched junction bases: 4. This CDR3 contains 12 residues. Germline V CDR1 and CDR2: SQVTM, ANQGSEA. The CDR3, as DNA: TGCAGCGGCGTACAGGGGGACTATGGCTACACCTTC. Encoded protein: CSGVQGDYGYTF.

The J gene is TRBJ2-5, the V gene TRBV27, with 8 nucleotides matching TRBD2. This CDR3 is built from 16 residues. With V trimmed by 6 bases and J by 5 bases, 14 bases remained unmatched. Per germline, CDR1 MNHEY and CDR2 SMNVEV (reference sequence). This CDR3 is CASSPGKAGAGETQYF. DNA for the CDR3: TGTGCCAGCAGCCCCGGGAAAGCGGGAGCTGGGGAGACCCAGTACTTC.

V is TRBV4-2 and J is TRBJ2-7; TRBD2 matches 7 bases. Trimming at V came to 4 bases and at J to 4 bases, leaving 10 bases not matched to a gene. Germline V gene data show CDR1 as LGHNA and CDR2 as YNFKEQ. The CDR3 is 15 amino acids. CDR3 sequence reads: CASSLRLAALYEQYF. The CDR3 nucleotides read TGTGCCAGCAGCCTCCGACTAGCAGCGTTGTACGAGCAGTACTTC.

The chain carries TRBV27 and TRBJ2-5; D might be TRBD2 (6 bases). The J call is in doubt because the DNA end fits TRBJ2-7 better. Per germline, CDR1 MNHEY and CDR2 SMNVEV (reference sequence). The CDR3 is 14 residues long. CDR3 loop: CASSRRDASYEQYF. The CDR3 DNA reads TGTGCCAGCAGTCGGAGGGACGCATCCTACGAGCAGTACTTC.

The chain is built from TRBV5-1 and TRBJ1-3, with D perhaps TRBD1 (5 bases). Germline CDR1 reads SGHRS; CDR2 reads YFSETQ. This CDR3 is 15 amino acids long. Trimming cost V 3 bases and J 1 base, with 11 bases left between them. The CDR3 protein is CASSSDPGSGNTIYF. CDR3 sequence (DNA): TGCGCCAGCAGCTCCGATCCAGGGTCTGGAAACACCATATATTTT. The entire variable domain, with the rest obtained from reference TRBV5-1 and TRBJ1-3, is as follows: KAGVTQTPRYLIKTRGQQVTLSCSPISGHRSVSWYQQTPGQGLQFLFEYFSETQRNKGNFPGRFSGRQFSNSRSEMNVSTLELGDSALYLCASSSDPGSGNTIYFGEGSWLTVV.

The chain links TRBV2 to TRBJ2-1, with 10 positions matching TRBD2. This CDR3 is 15 amino acids long. After removal of 7 bases from V and 7 bases from J, the junction contained 10 bases not matched to a gene. Germline V gives CDR1 SNHLY, CDR2 FYNNEI. The CDR3 is CASTLLAGMVNEQFF. In DNA, the CDR3 is TGTGCCAGCACTCTACTAGCGGGAATGGTTAATGAGCAGTTCTTC.

CDR3 in DNA: TGTGCCAGCAGTGAATTCGGGCGAGGGGAGACCCAGTACTTC. Its translation is CASSEFGRGETQYF. The V and J genes are TRBV25-1 and TRBJ2-5; maybe TRBD2 (5 bases). Germline loops: CDR1 MGHDK, CDR2 SYGVNS. The CDR3 consists of 14 residues. Deletions cut 1 base from V and 5 bases from J, with 11 bases between.

This clone showed up just once. The CDR3 nucleotides read TGTGCCAGCAGCTCCCGTGATAGCGGGAAGGGGGAGCTGTTTTTT. Amino acids: CASSSRDSGKGELFF. The genes are TRBV5-6 and TRBJ2-2; 8 positions match TRBD2. This CDR3 has 15 amino acids. The germline gives CDR1 SGHDT, CDR2 YYEEEE. Trimming removed 3 bases from V and 8 bases from J; junction bases left unmatched: 9.

V usage is TRBV6-5 and J usage is TRBJ2-7, with 8 bases lining up with TRBD2. V trimming: 4 bases; J trimming: 2 bases; junction bases outside the gene matches: 7. Germline lookup yields CDR1 MNHEY and CDR2 SVGAGI. The CDR3 extends over 15 amino acids. The CDR3 loop is CASSSGTSNPYEQYF. The DNA for the CDR3 is TGTGCCAGCAGTTCCGGGACTAGTAATCCCTACGAGCAGTACTTC.

V is TRBV7-2 and J is TRBJ1-2; D is perhaps TRBD1 (6 bases). With 3 bases removed from V and 4 bases from J, the gap between germline ends came to 9 bases. The CDR3 sequence is 13 residues long. Germline V gene sequence: CDR1 SGHTA, CDR2 FQGNSA. The CDR3 is CASSFSGVYGYTF. CDR3 DNA: TGTGCCAGCAGCTTCTCAGGGGTCTATGGCTACACCTTC.

The CDR3 sequence: CASSLTQGVKGNTIYF. The CDR3 DNA sequence: TGTGCCAGCAGCCTCACCCAGGGGGTAAAAGGAAACACCATATATTTT. V gene TRBV9 combines with J gene TRBJ1-3; 7 nucleotides line up with TRBD1. The V segment lost 4 bases and the J segment 4 bases; nucleotides outside the gene matches: 11. There are 16 residues in the CDR3. Germline lookup yields CDR1 SGDLS and CDR2 YYNGEE.

CDR3 bases: TGTGCCAGCAGTTTCCCCCCGGGACAGGGAACCTCTGGGGCCAACGTCCTGACTTTC. Translated: CASSFPPGQGTSGANVLTF. The chain recombines TRBV27 with TRBJ2-6; 9 nucleotides match TRBD1. This CDR3 spans 19 amino acids. J gave up 0 bases and V 3 bases, and 9 bases lay outside the gene matches. The germline V gene has CDR1 MNHEY and CDR2 SMNVEV (reference sequence).

The genes are TRBV5-4 and TRBJ2-3; D possibly corresponds to TRBD2 (6 bases). The CDR3 covers 16 residues. Trimming stripped 3 bases from V and 0 bases from J, with 14 bases between. The germline V gene encodes CDR1 SGHNT and CDR2 YYREEE (reference sequence). CDR3 protein: CASSSNRRGSTDTQYF. CDR3 bases: TGTGCCAGCAGCTCGAATAGGAGGGGAAGCACAGATACGCAGTATTTT.

The CDR3 DNA is TGTGCCAGCAGCTTAGAGGGGGTTAGCTACACCGGGGAGCTGTTTTTT. Translating gives CASSLEGVSYTGELFF. This chain connects TRBV7-6 to TRBJ2-2, with D maybe TRBD1 (6 bases). The ends were cut back, 1 base at V and 3 bases at J, with 12 bases in the middle. Germline CDR1 and CDR2: SGHVS and FNYEAQ. There are 16 residues in the CDR3. The full variable domain, its missing parts supplied by reference TRBV7-6 and TRBJ2-2, is GAGVSQSPRYKVTKRGQDVALRCDPISGHVSLYWYRQALGQGPEFLTYFNYEAQQDKSGLPNDRFSAERPEGSISTLTIQRTEQRDSAMYRCASSLEGVSYTGELFFGEGSRLTVL.

The V gene is TRBV5-4, the J gene TRBJ2-7, with 9 positions matching TRBD2. This CDR3 has 15 residues. V lost 1 base and J lost 3; bases outside the gene matches: 5. Germline V gene sequence: CDR1 SGHNT, CDR2 YYREEE (reference sequence). CDR3 sequence: CASSLQSSGDYEQYF. The CDR3 DNA reads as TGTGCCAGCAGCTTGCAGTCTAGCGGGGACTACGAGCAGTACTTC.

The chain combines TRBV19 with TRBJ2-1; D gene unclear. Deletions cut 0 bases from V and 7 bases from J, with 7 bases between. From germline, CDR1 is LNHDA and CDR2 SQIVND (reference sequence). The CDR3 extends over 13 amino acids. The CDR3 loop is CASSIEPENEQFF. Here the CDR3 DNA reads TGTGCCAGTAGTATAGAACCAGAAAATGAGCAGTTCTTC.